Included here is one TCR beta chain sequence, with context. The sample is drawn from a study of CD8+ T cells in alopecia areata. The CDR3 loop spans 14 amino acids. Looked up from germline, CDR1 is SGHRS and CDR2 is YFSETQ. The J segment lost 8 bases and the V segment lost 5 bases, leaving 11 bases of the junction unmatched. In each case, RNA was isolated and then reverse transcribed into cDNA as the sequencing template. Data came from immunoSEQ multiplex PCR; TCRdb stores just in-frame clones and leaves some out. The sample consists of roughly 100,000 clones, around 60% of them appearing once. The chain recombines TRBV5-1 with TRBJ1-2, with TRBD1 matching 8 bases. Sequences were obtained from CD4+ T cells sorted from blood. The origin of this receptor is a human donor in good health. CDR3 coding DNA: TGCGCCAGCAGAACCGGGACAGGTCTCCAGGGCTACACCTTC. Translated: CASRTGTGLQGYTF.